This TCR beta chain was obtained from a study of OX40 agonist ivuxolimab in advanced cancers. Background on the study: Administration of intravenous ivuxolimab to patients occurred every 2 weeks at 0.01 to 10 mg/kg. The study reported partial responses in three patients: one hepatocellular carcinoma, two cutaneous melanoma.

The CDR3 totals 14 residues. J lost 6 bases, V lost 2 bases, and 4 bases had no gene match. Germline V gene sequence: CDR1 MNHEY, CDR2 SVGAGI. Baseline, cycle 4 day 1, and cycle 7 day 1 were the blood sampling points. The repertoire was sequenced with immunoSEQ multiplex PCR; TCRdb's copy has only in-frame clones and lacks some. The sample includes more than 75,000 clones, 70% to 90% seen only once; the top ten take less than 6%. The chain combines TRBV6-5 with TRBJ2-7; 10 bases fit TRBD1. The sequencing used CD4+ or CD8+ T cells sorted from blood, collected in a trial of the OX40 agonist ivuxolimab. The sequence derives from an adult with an advanced solid tumor such as melanoma, head and neck, liver or kidney cancer. DNA for the CDR3: TGTGCCAGCAGTTACGGGACAGGGGTCCCCGAGCAGTACTTC. Its translation is CASSYGTGVPEQYF.